The following is a TCR beta chain sequence with its context. Its antigen is as yet unknown. This entry comes from a study of cytomegalovirus exposure and HLA in healthy donors. General observations from the study: Indistinguishable V segments, including TRBV6-2 and TRBV6-3, were excluded. Compared with the roughly 700-donor mean, an Asian-associated ancestry cluster reportedly had fewer N-insertions, according to a later analysis. Sequence variants that were highly shared formed a cluster that was likely a sequencing artifact.

Trimming removed 8 bases from V and 4 bases from J; junction bases left unmatched: 7. Germline lookup yields CDR1 SGHAT and CDR2 FQNNGV. The CDR3 extends over 13 amino acids. It was with 60 Vbeta and 13 Jbeta primers that the PCR ran. Here immunoSEQ multiplex PCR was the method, and the copy in TCRdb shows in-frame clones only, minus some. The table records approximately 200,000 clones, approximately 85% of them present only once. The TCR was taken from a girl aged 5 to 17 in good health and CMV-seropositive. The source material was PBMCs. V is TRBV11-2 and J is TRBJ2-5; the match to TRBD1 covers 7 bases. CDR3 amino acids: CASGQGVRETQYF. As DNA, the CDR3 is TGTGCCAGCGGCCAGGGGGTTCGAGAGACCCAGTACTTC.